A selection of T cell receptor beta chains follows, all from one sample in a study of shared T cell receptors in the human thymus. TCRdb's copy holds only in-frame clones and misses some; the assay was immunoSEQ multiplex PCR. The sample has about 380,000 clones; over 90% are singletons. Specimen: thymocytes. The receptors shown here come from a human donor. Each CDR3 is given with its conserved first and last residue. A D gene is named only where the DNA matches it firmly. Size is stated for part of the rows, as once, few or many counts, or as a class when the clone is expanded.

CDR3nt	CDR3aa	abundance	j_gene	v_gene	d_gene	len
TGTGCCAGCAGCTTACAGCGCTCCTACAATGAGCAGTTCTTC	CASSLQRSYNEQFF	.	TRBJ2-1	TRBV7-3	.	14
TGTGCCAGCAGTGTACAGGGACTAGCGGTCTACGAGCAGTACTTC	CASSVQGLAVYEQYF	.	TRBJ2-7	TRBV6-5	TRBD2	15
TGCAGCGCTGTACAGGGGGCAAGGGGCTACAATGAGCAGTTCTTC	CSAVQGARGYNEQFF	.	TRBJ2-1	TRBV29-1	TRBD1	15
TGTGCCAGCAGTTGCCGCGGGGCCAGAGGGTGTGGCTACACCTTC	CASSCRGARGCGYTF	.	TRBJ1-2	TRBV6-5	.	15
TGTGCCAGCAGCTTACTGGGACTAGCCGCCAGGAGGGGAGATACGCAGTATTTT	CASSLLGLAARRGDTQYF	.	TRBJ2-3	TRBV5-4	TRBD2	18
TGTGCCAGCAGCCAGGGACAGGGCGAATTC	CASSQGQGEF	.	TRBJ2-3	TRBV11-2	TRBD1	10
TGTGCCAGTAGTCCTAGGACCGCATTAGGGAACACTGAAGCTTTCTTT	CASSPRTALGNTEAFF	few	TRBJ1-1	TRBV19	.	16
TGTGCCAGCGGAACGAGCGAGCAGTACTTC	CASGTSEQYF	.	TRBJ2-7	TRBV28	.	10
TGTGCCAGCAGCTTGGGGAGTCTACTAGTGGGTTCCTACAATGAGCAGTTCTTC	CASSLGSLLVGSYNEQFF	.	TRBJ2-1	TRBV5-5	.	18
TGTGCCAGCAGCCAAGACTGGGACCGAATCCCCTACAATGAGCAGTTCTTC	CASSQDWDRIPYNEQFF	.	TRBJ2-1	TRBV4-2	.	17
TGTGCCAGCAGCCGATCCCATAGACTAGCGGGAGACGCTAATACGCAGTATTTT	CASSRSHRLAGDANTQYF	.	TRBJ2-3	TRBV7-3	TRBD2	18
TGTGCCAGCAGCCACCCTTGGACTAGCGGGAGGCCCTACGAGCAGTACTTC	CASSHPWTSGRPYEQYF	.	TRBJ2-7	TRBV7-2	TRBD2	17
TGTGCCAGCAGTTTCGCAGGGAACGGCAATCAGCCCCAGCATTTT	CASSFAGNGNQPQHF	once	TRBJ1-5	TRBV28	.	15
TGTGCCAGCAGCAAAGTGGGACTAGCCCCCCTCGAGCAGTACTTC	CASSKVGLAPLEQYF	.	TRBJ2-7	TRBV27	TRBD2	15
TGTGCCAGCAGTTACGGTGGTGGAGATCAGCCCCAGCATTTT	CASSYGGGDQPQHF	.	TRBJ1-5	TRBV6-5	.	14
TGTGCCAGCAGTTCCTTTGGGTCTGTCGACGAGCAGTACTTC	CASSSFGSVDEQYF	.	TRBJ2-7	TRBV7-2	.	14